This is a list of T cell receptor beta chains from one sample in a study of lung T cells in sarcoidosis with Löfgren's syndrome. TCRdb reanalysed the reads using MiXCR and keeps one entry per CDR3 protein. The table lists 60,000 or so distinct CDR3 sequences, roughly 20% of them singletons. The sample was CD4+ T cells from PBMCs. These receptors came from a human donor with sarcoidosis (Löfgren's syndrome or another form), or a control subject (not recorded which). Each CDR3 is given with its conserved first and last residue. Clone size is shown for a subset of rows, as once, few, many or a class of expanded clone.

V	J	size	CDR3
TRBV19	TRBJ2-3	few	CASSTTAGEGTDTQYF
TRBV28	TRBJ2-3	medium-sized	CASSFSHTQYF
TRBV28	TRBJ2-7	many	CASTVGPSGGEQYF
TRBV7-2	TRBJ2-7	few	CASSPRSVSSYEQYF
TRBV27	TRBJ1-1	medium-sized	CASSFRKNTEAFF
TRBV28	TRBJ2-7	many	CASSLIAGSYEQYF
TRBV12-3/TRBV12-4	TRBJ1-5	few	CASSLAVGNQPQHF
TRBV27	TRBJ2-3	many	CASSPRVPTTDTQYF
TRBV5-1	TRBJ1-1	few	CASSLGGGAVEAFF
TRBV12-3/TRBV12-4	TRBJ1-1	many	CASSPDLNTEAFF
TRBV19	TRBJ1-5	few	CATGQGHYDQPQHF
TRBV6-1	TRBJ2-7	many	CASTMDSSASYEQYF
TRBV18	TRBJ2-2	.	CASSPLNRVDTGELFF
TRBV20-1	TRBJ2-1	many	CSAYRDGLLDEQFF
TRBV6-1	TRBJ1-1	many	CASHRGNTEAFF
TRBV27	TRBJ1-6	.	CASSLKRDSSPLHF
TRBV29-1	TRBJ2-5	few	CSVDGRDGETQYF
TRBV7-2	TRBJ1-1	.	CASSLVRGRTEAFF
TRBV5-1	TRBJ2-5	.	CASGPQQASQETQYF
TRBV20-1	TRBJ2-2	many	CSATQGRTGELFF
TRBV6-5	TRBJ1-5	few	CASSCSAGNRPQHF
TRBV6-6	TRBJ2-4	.	CASSYSSGGLAKNIQYF
TRBV29-1	TRBJ2-7	.	CSALRGAYEQYF